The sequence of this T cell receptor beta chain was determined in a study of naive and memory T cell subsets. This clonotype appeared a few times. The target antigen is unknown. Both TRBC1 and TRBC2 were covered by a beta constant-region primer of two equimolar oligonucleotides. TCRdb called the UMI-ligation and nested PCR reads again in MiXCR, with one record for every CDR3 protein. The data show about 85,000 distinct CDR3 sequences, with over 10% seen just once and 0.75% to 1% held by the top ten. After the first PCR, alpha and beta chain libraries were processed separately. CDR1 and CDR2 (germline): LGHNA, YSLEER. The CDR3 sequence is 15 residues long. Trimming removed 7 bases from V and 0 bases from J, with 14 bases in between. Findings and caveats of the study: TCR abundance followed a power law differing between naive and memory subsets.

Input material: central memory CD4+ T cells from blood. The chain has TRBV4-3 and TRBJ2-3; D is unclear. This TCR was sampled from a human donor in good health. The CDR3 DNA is TGCGCCAGCATCCAGAACCTCTTAAGCACAGATACGCAGTATTTT. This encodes CASIQNLLSTDTQYF.